This T cell receptor (beta chain) was sequenced during a study of CD8 T cells in Susac syndrome. Turning to this clonotype: Its matching antigen is unknown.

J gave up 1 base and V 6 bases, and 8 bases lay outside the gene matches. CDR1 SQVTM and CDR2 ANQGSEA come from the germline V gene. CDR3 length equals 14 residues. With random hexamers, reverse transcription was performed on about 0.5 to 1 ug of RNA. Amplification of TCR beta CDR3 was carried out by immunoSEQ multiplex PCR, which covered 54 Vbeta and 13 Jbeta segments. From the immunoSEQ multiplex PCR reads, TCRdb called clonotypes with MiXCR, one entry per CDR3 protein. The sample includes approximately 100,000 distinct CDR3 sequences, approximately 91% of them seen just once. General study results and limits: Acknowledgment was made by the study that its TCR sequencing and HLA analysis involved a relatively small number of individuals.

The genes are TRBV29-1 and TRBJ1-1; 7 bases agree with TRBD1. The clonotype comes from a human donor in good health. The specimen was CD4+ T cells from PBMCs. The CDR3 nucleotides read TGCAGCGTCTGTCCAGGGGGAACGAACACTGAAGCTTTCTTT. Translating gives CSVCPGGTNTEAFF.